Following are 14 T cell receptor beta chains from one sample sequenced in a study of T cells in localized non-small cell lung cancer. TCRdb keeps only in-frame clones here, not all; method: immunoSEQ multiplex PCR. The table records fewer than 40,000 clones, about nine tenths of them present only once. The source material was peripheral blood mononuclear cells, sampled before any cancer treatment. The receptors were sampled from a man aged 40 to 70 with stage III lung adenocarcinoma.

This clone was seen only a few times. The same CDR3 can be traced to other DNA sequences in this sample. The chain carries TRBV27 and TRBJ2-5, with 13 bases aligning to TRBD2. The trim removed 5 bases at V and 5 bases at J, leaving 8 bases unmatched. Per germline, CDR1 MNHEY and CDR2 SMNVEV (reference sequence). The CDR3 is 16 residues long. As DNA, the CDR3 is TGTGCCAGCAGTCCTCGGGGACTAGCGGGGTTGGAGACCCAGTACTTC. This encodes CASSPRGLAGLETQYF.

V usage is TRBV10-3 and J usage is TRBJ2-7; TRBD2 agrees at 13 bases. CDR1 ENHRY and CDR2 SYGVKD come from the germline V gene. Trimming cost V 4 bases and J 3 bases; bases outside gene matches: 0. CDR3 length: 14 residues. CDR3 in amino acids: CAISGTSGGYEQYF. CDR3 nucleotides: TGTGCCATCAGTGGGACTAGCGGGGGCTACGAGCAGTACTTC.

The chain uses TRBV10-2 and TRBJ2-5; D is possibly TRBD2 (6 bases). Germline V gene lookup returns CDR1 WSHSY and CDR2 SAAADI. Trimming removed 4 bases from V and 0 bases from J, with 9 bases in between. The CDR3 sequence is 14 residues long. The CDR3 DNA is TGCGCCAGCAGTGTTGCGGGGAACCAAGAGACCCAGTACTTC. As protein: CASSVAGNQETQYF.

The chain employs TRBV4-3 and TRBJ2-7; 9 bases map to TRBD1. Germline V gives CDR1 LGHNA, CDR2 YSLEER. V shed 8 bases and J 2 bases; nucleotides not matched to a gene: 7. This CDR3 contains 14 residues. The CDR3 sequence: CASSRDRVPYEQYF. In nucleotides, the CDR3 is TGCGCCAGCTCCCGGGACAGGGTTCCCTACGAGCAGTACTTC.

This chain connects TRBV7-8 to TRBJ1-1, with no clear D. The CDR3 has 14 residues. V shed 5 bases and J shed 0 bases, with 10 bases lying between them. Germline loops: CDR1 SGHVS, CDR2 FQNEAQ. CDR3 coding DNA: TGTGCCAGCAGCCTTTTGTCGGTGAACACTGAAGCTTTCTTT. It codes for CASSLLSVNTEAFF. Full variable domain (remainder filled in from reference TRBV7-8 and TRBJ1-1): GAGVSQSPRYKVAKRGQDVALRCDPISGHVSLFWYQQALGQGPEFLTYFQNEAQLDKSGLPSDRFFAERPEGSVSTLKIQRTQQEDSAVYLCASSLLSVNTEAFFGQGTRLTVV.

By share, this clone ranks as medium-sized. For the CDR3, the DNA is TGCGCCAGCAGCCAAGATCGGTCTGGAGACGAGCAGTACTTC. This encodes CASSQDRSGDEQYF. J is TRBJ2-7 and V is TRBV4-3; D call uncertain. This CDR3 comprises 14 residues. CDR1 is LGHNA and CDR2 is YSLEER in the germline V gene. Deletions cut 0 bases from V and 5 bases from J, with 11 bases between.

The chain combines TRBV7-3 with TRBJ2-3; 7 nucleotides line up with TRBD1. Germline assignment: CDR1 SGHTA and CDR2 FQGTGA. V shed 5 bases and J 2 bases; nucleotides not matched to a gene: 7. The CDR3 spans 15 residues. CDR3 in amino acids: CASSPGGQNTDTQYF. The CDR3 region has the DNA TGTGCCAGCAGCCCAGGGGGACAGAACACAGATACGCAGTATTTT.

The chain carries TRBV11-2 and TRBJ2-1, with TRBD2 matching over 8 bases. J lost 0 bases, V lost 3 bases, and 7 bases had no gene match. The CDR3 has 17 amino acids. Germline values: CDR1 SGHAT, CDR2 FQNNGV. DNA of the CDR3: TGTGCCAGCAGCTTCAGAAGCGGGGGAAGCTCCTACAATGAGCAGTTCTTC. This gives the protein CASSFRSGGSSYNEQFF.

The chain uses TRBV4-1 and TRBJ1-2, with a possible D match to TRBD1 (6 bases). V was shortened by 5 bases and J by 4 bases, with 20 bases between the two germline ends. Germline V gene sequence: CDR1 MGHRA, CDR2 YSYEKL. The CDR3 length is 16 residues. The CDR3 region has the DNA TGCGCCAGCAGCAGTTACCCCTCTCGGGACATCTATGGCTACACCTTC. Protein: CASSSYPSRDIYGYTF.

The chain joins TRBV29-1 to TRBJ1-1, with D uncertain. Germline V gene lookup returns CDR1 SQVTM and CDR2 ANQGSEA. The CDR3 consists of 10 residues. Trimming took off 1 base at V and 6 bases at J, with 3 bases between the two ends. CDR3 DNA: TGCAGCGTTGAAGTCTCTGAAGCTTTCTTT. Translation: CSVEVSEAFF.

The chain recombines TRBV5-1 with TRBJ1-4; D unclear. The germline V gene has CDR1 SGHRS and CDR2 YFSETQ. V lost 3 bases, J lost 8 bases, and 14 bases lay in between. The CDR3 is 14 residues long. The CDR3 DNA reads TGCGCCAGCAGCTCGGACGGTACGAGGGAAAAACTGTTTTTT. It translates to CASSSDGTREKLFF.

The chain links TRBV7-3 to TRBJ2-1, with 11 bases that match TRBD1. From germline, CDR1 is SGHTA and CDR2 FQGTGA. This CDR3 contains 16 residues. J gave up 1 base and V 1 base, and 0 bases lay outside the gene matches. In nucleotides, the CDR3 is TGTGCCAGCAGCTTAAGGGACAGGGGGTCCTACAATGAGCAGTTCTTC. This translates into CASSLRDRGSYNEQFF.

This chain links TRBV6-9 with TRBJ1-1, with TRBD1 matching over 8 bases. This CDR3 is 13 amino acids long. Unmatched junction bases numbered 2, after V lost 4 bases and J lost 4 bases. Per germline, CDR1 MNHGY and CDR2 SVAAGI. Here the CDR3 DNA reads TGTGCCAGCAGTTTTACAGGGGGCACTGAAGCTTTCTTT. Its protein product is CASSFTGGTEAFF.

The V call is TRBV6-5, the J call TRBJ1-4; D may be TRBD1 (5 bases). Trimming removed 5 bases from V and 8 bases from J, with 18 bases in between. This CDR3 has 15 amino acids. The V gene's germline CDR1 is MNHEY and CDR2 SVGAGI. The CDR3 region has the DNA TGTGCCAGCAGTCGGCAGGTAATCAAGGGGGAAAAACTGTTTTTT. Protein sequence: CASSRQVIKGEKLFF.